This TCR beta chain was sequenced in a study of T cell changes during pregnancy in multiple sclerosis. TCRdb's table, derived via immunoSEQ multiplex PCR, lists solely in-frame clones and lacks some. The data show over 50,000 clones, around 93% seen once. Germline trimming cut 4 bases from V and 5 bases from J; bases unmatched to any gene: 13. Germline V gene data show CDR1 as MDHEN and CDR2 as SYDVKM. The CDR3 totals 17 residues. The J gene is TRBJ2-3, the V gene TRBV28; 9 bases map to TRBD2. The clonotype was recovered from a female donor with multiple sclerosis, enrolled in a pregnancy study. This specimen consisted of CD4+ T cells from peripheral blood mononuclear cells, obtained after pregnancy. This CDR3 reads CASSSENLAGVGDTQYF. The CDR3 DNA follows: TGTGCCAGCAGTTCCGAAAACTTAGCGGGAGTAGGAGATACGCAGTATTTT.